This TCR beta chain appears in the sequencing data of a study of graft-versus-host responses after intestinal transplantation. Study-wide context: The transplants performed in recipients were multivisceral, liver-intestinal, or isolated intestinal. Each recipient received anti-thymocyte globulin induction, then tacrolimus and steroids for approximately three years.

V shed 4 bases, J shed 6 bases, and the junction held 9 bases outside the gene matches. Germline V gene sequence: CDR1 SGHTA, CDR2 FQGNSA. The CDR3 totals 17 residues. Profiled with immunoSEQ multiplex PCR; TCRdb holds only in-frame clones, not every one. The sample yields about 2,500 clones, just under 95% seen once. This sequence was found in a human patient who received an intestinal transplant, so some T cells may come from the graft donor. The sequencing used PBMCs, collected about 20 days after intestinal transplant. This rearrangement joins TRBV7-2 to TRBJ2-1; 13 bases are a match to TRBD2. CDR3 nucleotide sequence: TGTGCCAGCAGCTCCTTAATAACTAGCGGGGGGGGCAATGAGCAGTTCTTC. This encodes CASSSLITSGGGNEQFF.